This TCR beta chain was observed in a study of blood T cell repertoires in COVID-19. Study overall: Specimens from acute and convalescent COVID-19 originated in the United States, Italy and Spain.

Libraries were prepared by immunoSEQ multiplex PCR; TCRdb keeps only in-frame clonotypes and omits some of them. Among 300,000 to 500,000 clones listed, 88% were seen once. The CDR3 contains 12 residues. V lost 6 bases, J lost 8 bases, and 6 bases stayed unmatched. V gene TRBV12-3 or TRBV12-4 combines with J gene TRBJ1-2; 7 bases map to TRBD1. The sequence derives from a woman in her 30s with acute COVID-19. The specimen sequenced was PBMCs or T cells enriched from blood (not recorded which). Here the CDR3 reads CASRLTGRGYTF. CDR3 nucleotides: TGTGCCAGCAGGTTGACAGGGAGAGGCTACACCTTC.